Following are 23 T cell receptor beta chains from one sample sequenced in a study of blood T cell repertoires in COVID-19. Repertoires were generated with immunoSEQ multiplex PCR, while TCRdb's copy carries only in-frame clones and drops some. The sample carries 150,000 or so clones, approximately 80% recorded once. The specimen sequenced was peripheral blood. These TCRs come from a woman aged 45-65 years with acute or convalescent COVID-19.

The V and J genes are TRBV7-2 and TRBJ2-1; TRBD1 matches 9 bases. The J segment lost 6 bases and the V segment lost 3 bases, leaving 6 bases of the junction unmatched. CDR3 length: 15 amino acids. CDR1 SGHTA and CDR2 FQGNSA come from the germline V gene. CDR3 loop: CASSFGTGFGNEQFF. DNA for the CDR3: TGTGCCAGCAGCTTCGGGACAGGGTTTGGCAATGAGCAGTTCTTC.

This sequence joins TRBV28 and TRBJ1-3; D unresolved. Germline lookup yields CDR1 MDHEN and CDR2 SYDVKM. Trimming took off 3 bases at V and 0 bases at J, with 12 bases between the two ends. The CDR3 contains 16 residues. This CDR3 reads CASSLFPASSGNTIYF. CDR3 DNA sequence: TGTGCCAGCAGTTTGTTTCCCGCTAGCTCTGGAAACACCATATATTTT.

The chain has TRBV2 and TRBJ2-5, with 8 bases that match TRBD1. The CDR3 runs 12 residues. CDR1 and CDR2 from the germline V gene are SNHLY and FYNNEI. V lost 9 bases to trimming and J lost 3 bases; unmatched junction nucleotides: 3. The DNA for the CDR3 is TGTGCCAGAAGGACAGGGAAAGAGACCCAGTACTTC. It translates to CARRTGKETQYF.

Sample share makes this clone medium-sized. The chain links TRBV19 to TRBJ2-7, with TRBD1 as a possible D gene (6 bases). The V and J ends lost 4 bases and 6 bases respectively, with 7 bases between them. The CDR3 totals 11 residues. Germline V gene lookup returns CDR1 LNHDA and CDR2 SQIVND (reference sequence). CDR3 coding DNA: TGTGCCAGTAGTAGGGGGCGCGAGCAGTACTTC. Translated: CASSRGREQYF.

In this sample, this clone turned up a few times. The CDR3 DNA follows: TGTGCCATCAGTGATCTACAGGGGGCGGCAGGCTACACCTTC. Its translation is CAISDLQGAAGYTF. V and J are TRBV10-3 and TRBJ1-2, with 9 bases that match TRBD1. The CDR3 spans 14 residues. With V trimmed by 3 bases and J by 8 bases, 7 bases remained unmatched. The germline V gene encodes CDR1 ENHRY and CDR2 SYGVKD.

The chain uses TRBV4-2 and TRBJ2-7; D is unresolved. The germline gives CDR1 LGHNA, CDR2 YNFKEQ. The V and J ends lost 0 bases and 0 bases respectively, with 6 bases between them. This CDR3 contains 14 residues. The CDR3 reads CASSQEASSYEQYF. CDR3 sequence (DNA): TGTGCCAGCAGCCAAGAAGCTAGCTCCTACGAGCAGTACTTC.

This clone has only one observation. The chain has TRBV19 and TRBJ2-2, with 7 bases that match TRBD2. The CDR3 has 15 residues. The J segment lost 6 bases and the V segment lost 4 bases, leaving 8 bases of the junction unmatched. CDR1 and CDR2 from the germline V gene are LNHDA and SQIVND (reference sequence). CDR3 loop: CASSKLWGGSGELFF. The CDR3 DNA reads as TGTGCCAGTAGTAAATTGTGGGGGGGATCCGGGGAGCTGTTTTTT.

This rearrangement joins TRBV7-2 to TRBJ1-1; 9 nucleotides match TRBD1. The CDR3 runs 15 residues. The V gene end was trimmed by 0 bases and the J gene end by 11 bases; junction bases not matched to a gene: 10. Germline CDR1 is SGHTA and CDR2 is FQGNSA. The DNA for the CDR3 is TGTGCCAGCAGCTTAGCACTACTCCGGGACAGGGTTGCTTTCTTT. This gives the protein CASSLALLRDRVAFF.

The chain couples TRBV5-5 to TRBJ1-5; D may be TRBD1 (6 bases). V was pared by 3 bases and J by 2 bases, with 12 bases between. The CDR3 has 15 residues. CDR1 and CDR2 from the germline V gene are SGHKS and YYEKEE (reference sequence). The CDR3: CASSSSGTRNQPQHF. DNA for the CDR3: TGTGCCAGCAGCTCCTCCGGGACACGCAATCAGCCCCAGCATTTT.

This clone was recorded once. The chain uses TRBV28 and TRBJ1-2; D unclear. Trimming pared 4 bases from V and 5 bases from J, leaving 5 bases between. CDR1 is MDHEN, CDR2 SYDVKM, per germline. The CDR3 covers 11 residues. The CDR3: CASSSFYGYTF. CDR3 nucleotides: TGTGCCAGCAGTTCATTTTATGGCTACACCTTC.

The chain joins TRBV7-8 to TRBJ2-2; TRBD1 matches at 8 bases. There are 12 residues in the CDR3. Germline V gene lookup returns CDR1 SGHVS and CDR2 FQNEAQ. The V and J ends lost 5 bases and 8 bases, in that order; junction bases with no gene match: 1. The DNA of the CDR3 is TGTGCCAGCAGCCAGGGGGCTGGGGAGCTGTTTTTT. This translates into CASSQGAGELFF.

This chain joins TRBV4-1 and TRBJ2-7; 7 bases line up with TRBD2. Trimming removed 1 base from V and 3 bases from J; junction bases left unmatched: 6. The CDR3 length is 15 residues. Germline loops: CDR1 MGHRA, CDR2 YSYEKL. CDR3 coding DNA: TGCGCCAGCAGCCAAGTGGGGGGGGGTCTCTACGAGCAGTACTTC. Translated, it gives CASSQVGGGLYEQYF.

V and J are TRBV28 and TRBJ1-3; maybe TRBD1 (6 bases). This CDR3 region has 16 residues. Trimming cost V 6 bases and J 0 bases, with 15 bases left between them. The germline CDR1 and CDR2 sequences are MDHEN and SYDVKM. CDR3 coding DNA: TGTGCCAGCAGCCAATACGACAGGAGCTCTGGAAACACCATATATTTT. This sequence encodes CASSQYDRSSGNTIYF.

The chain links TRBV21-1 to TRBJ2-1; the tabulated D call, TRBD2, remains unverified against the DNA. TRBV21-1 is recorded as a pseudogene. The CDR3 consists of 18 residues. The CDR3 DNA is TGTGCCAGCAGCAACAACCACTGTTGGACTAGCGGGACCGGTGAGCAGTTCTTC. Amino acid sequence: CASSNNHCWTSGTGEQFF.

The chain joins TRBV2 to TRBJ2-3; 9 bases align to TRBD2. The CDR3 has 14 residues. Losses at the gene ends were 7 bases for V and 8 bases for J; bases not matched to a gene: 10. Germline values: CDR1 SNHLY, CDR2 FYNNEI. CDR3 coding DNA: TGTGCCAGCAAGGTAGCGGGGGCCCAAGTTACGCAGTATTTT. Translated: CASKVAGAQVTQYF.

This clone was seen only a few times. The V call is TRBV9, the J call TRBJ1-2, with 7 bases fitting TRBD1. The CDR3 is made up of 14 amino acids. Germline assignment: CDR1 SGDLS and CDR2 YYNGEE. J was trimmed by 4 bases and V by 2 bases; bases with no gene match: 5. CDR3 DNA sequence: TGTGCCAGCAGCGTCGGGACAGACCCCTATGGCTACACCTTC. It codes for CASSVGTDPYGYTF.

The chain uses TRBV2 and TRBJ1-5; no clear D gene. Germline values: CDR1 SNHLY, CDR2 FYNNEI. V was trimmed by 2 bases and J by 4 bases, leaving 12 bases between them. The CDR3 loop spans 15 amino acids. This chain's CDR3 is CASSESLAGNQPQHF. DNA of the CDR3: TGTGCCAGCAGTGAATCCCTCGCGGGGAATCAGCCCCAGCATTTT.

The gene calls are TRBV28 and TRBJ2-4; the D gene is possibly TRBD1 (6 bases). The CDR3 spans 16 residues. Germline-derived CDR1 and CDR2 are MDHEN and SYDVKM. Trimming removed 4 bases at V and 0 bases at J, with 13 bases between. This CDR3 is CASSYGQTLAKNIQYF. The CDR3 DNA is TGTGCCAGCAGTTACGGACAGACTCTAGCCAAAAACATTCAGTACTTC.

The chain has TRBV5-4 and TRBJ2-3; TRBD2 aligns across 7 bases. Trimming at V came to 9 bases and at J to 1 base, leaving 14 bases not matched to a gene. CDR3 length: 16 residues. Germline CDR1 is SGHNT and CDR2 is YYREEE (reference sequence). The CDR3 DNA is TGTGCCATCAAGGGAGGGGCGGGAGTAGGCACAGATACGCAGTATTTT. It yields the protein CAIKGGAGVGTDTQYF.

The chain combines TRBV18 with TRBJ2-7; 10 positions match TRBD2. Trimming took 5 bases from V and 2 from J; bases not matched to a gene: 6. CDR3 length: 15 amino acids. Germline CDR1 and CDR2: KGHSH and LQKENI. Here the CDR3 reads CASSKLAGQPYEQYF. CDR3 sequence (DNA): TGTGCCAGCTCAAAACTAGCGGGGCAACCCTACGAGCAGTACTTC.

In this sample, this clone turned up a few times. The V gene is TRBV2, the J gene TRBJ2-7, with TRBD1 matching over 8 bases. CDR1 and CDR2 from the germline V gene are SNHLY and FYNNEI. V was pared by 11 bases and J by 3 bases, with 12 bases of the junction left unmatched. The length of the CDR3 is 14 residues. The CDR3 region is CACNGWTGSYEQYF. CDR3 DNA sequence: TGTGCCTGCAACGGATGGACAGGGAGCTACGAGCAGTACTTC.

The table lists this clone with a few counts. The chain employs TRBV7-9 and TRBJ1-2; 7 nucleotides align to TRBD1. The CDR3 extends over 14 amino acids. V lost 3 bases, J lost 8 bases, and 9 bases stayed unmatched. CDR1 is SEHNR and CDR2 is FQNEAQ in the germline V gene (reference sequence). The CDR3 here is CASSFGQGVEGYTF. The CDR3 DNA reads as TGTGCCAGCAGCTTCGGGCAGGGGGTAGAGGGCTACACCTTC.

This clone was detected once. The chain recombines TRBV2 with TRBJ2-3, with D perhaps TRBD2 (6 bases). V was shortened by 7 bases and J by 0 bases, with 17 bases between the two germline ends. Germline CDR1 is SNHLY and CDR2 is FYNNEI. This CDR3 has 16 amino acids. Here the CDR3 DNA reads TGTGCCAGCACCACCGGCGGGCGGGGTAGCACAGATACGCAGTATTTT. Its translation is CASTTGGRGSTDTQYF. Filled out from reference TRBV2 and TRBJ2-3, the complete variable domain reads EPEVTQTPSHQVTQMGQEVILRCVPISNHLYFYWYRQILGQKVEFLVSFYNNEISEKSEIFDDQFSVERPDGSNFTLKIRSTKLEDSAMYFCASTTGGRGSTDTQYFGPGTRLTVL.